This T cell receptor (beta chain) was sequenced for a study of cytomegalovirus exposure and HLA in healthy donors. Broader study findings: Later analysis indicated greater clonal expansion among HLA-associated TCR beta chains than among equally common other chains.

It was with 60 Vbeta and 13 Jbeta primers that the PCR ran. Sequenced by immunoSEQ multiplex PCR; TCRdb stores in-frame clones only, minus some. The sample lists about 90,000 clones; around 78% were seen once. About this clone: Its antigen is unknown.

With V trimmed by 1 base and J by 7 bases, 5 bases remained unmatched. Germline V gene sequence: CDR1 MNHEY, CDR2 SMNVEV (reference sequence). CDR3 length: 15 amino acids. J is TRBJ1-2 and V is TRBV27; 11 nucleotides match TRBD1. Specimen: PBMCs. The sequence derives from a woman between 40 and 50 years old in good health and CMV-seropositive. This chain's CDR3 is CASSLYRTGGGGYTF. As DNA, the CDR3 is TGTGCCAGCAGTTTATACAGGACAGGGGGCGGTGGCTACACCTTC.